A selection of T cell receptor beta chains follows, all from one sample in a study of T cell changes during pregnancy in multiple sclerosis. The data were produced by immunoSEQ multiplex PCR, yet TCRdb's version contains in-frame clones alone and is incomplete. The repertoire consists of around 86,000 clones, with 80% to 95% occurring once and the leading ten covering about 0.93%. The sequencing here drew on peripheral blood, taken in the first trimester of pregnancy. The source of these receptors is a female donor with multiple sclerosis, enrolled in a pregnancy study. The CDR3 runs from the conserved cysteine through the conserved F or W. D genes are given only for firm matches.

d_call: NA
j_call: TRBJ2-1
v_call: TRBV9
cdr3_nt: TGTGCCAGCAGCGTAGAACTAGCCTGGAATGAGCAGTTCTTC
cdr3_aa: CASSVELAWNEQFF

d_call: TRBD2
j_call: TRBJ2-2
v_call: TRBV9
cdr3_nt: TGTGCCAGCAGCCCGCGGGGGACCCGGGGCACCGGGGAGCTGTTTTTT
cdr3_aa: CASSPRGTRGTGELFF

d_call: NA
j_call: TRBJ2-1
v_call: TRBV2
cdr3_nt: TGTGCCAGCAGTGAAGCGCGGGGCAATGAGCAGTTCTTC
cdr3_aa: CASSEARGNEQFF

d_call: NA
j_call: TRBJ1-5
v_call: TRBV29-1
cdr3_nt: TGCAGCGCCGGAGGGAGGAATCAGCCCCAGCATTTT
cdr3_aa: CSAGGRNQPQHF

d_call: TRBD2
j_call: TRBJ2-2
v_call: TRBV4-2
cdr3_nt: TGTGCCAGCAGCCAAAGACTAGCGGAAGGGAGCGGGGAGCTGTTTTTT
cdr3_aa: CASSQRLAEGSGELFF

d_call: NA
j_call: TRBJ2-7
v_call: TRBV7-6
cdr3_nt: TGTGCCAGCAGCTTACGAGGACAGAGCTACGAGCAGTACTTC
cdr3_aa: CASSLRGQSYEQYF

d_call: TRBD1
j_call: TRBJ2-1
v_call: TRBV2
cdr3_nt: TGTGCCAGCACCCCGGGACAGGGTAAGAATGAGCAGTTCTTC
cdr3_aa: CASTPGQGKNEQFF

d_call: TRBD1
j_call: TRBJ2-1
v_call: TRBV9
cdr3_nt: TGTGCCAGCTACGGGACAGGGCCCTACACTTGCTACAATGAGCAGTTCTTC
cdr3_aa: CASYGTGPYTCYNEQFF

d_call: TRBD1
j_call: TRBJ2-7
v_call: TRBV7-9
cdr3_nt: TGTGCCAGCAGCTTAGACTTCTCGGACAGGAACCTTTACGAGCAGTACTTC
cdr3_aa: CASSLDFSDRNLYEQYF

d_call: NA
j_call: TRBJ2-3
v_call: TRBV10-2
cdr3_nt: TGCGCCAGCAGTGGGCCAGGGGCGGTTACAGATACGCAGTATTTT
cdr3_aa: CASSGPGAVTDTQYF

d_call: TRBD1
j_call: TRBJ1-1
v_call: TRBV5-1
cdr3_nt: TGCGCCAGCAGCGGGGGGACAGGGGGGACTGAAGCTTTCTTT
cdr3_aa: CASSGGTGGTEAFF

d_call: NA
j_call: TRBJ2-1
v_call: TRBV7-2
cdr3_nt: TGTGCCAGCAGCTTAGTTAGGGGTAGCGGTACCTACAATGAGCAGTTCTTC
cdr3_aa: CASSLVRGSGTYNEQFF

d_call: TRBD1
j_call: TRBJ2-7
v_call: TRBV13
cdr3_nt: TGTGCCAGCAGCCCGGTCTCGGGACAGGGAATCTACGAGCAGTACTTC
cdr3_aa: CASSPVSGQGIYEQYF

d_call: NA
j_call: TRBJ2-5
v_call: TRBV7-9
cdr3_nt: TGTGCCAGCAGCTTCAAAAACTCGGGAGAGACCCAGTACTTC
cdr3_aa: CASSFKNSGETQYF

d_call: TRBD1
j_call: TRBJ1-1
v_call: TRBV5-1
cdr3_nt: TGCGCCAGCAGCTTGGCACAGGGGAGCACTGAAGCTTTCTTT
cdr3_aa: CASSLAQGSTEAFF

d_call: TRBD2
j_call: TRBJ2-7
v_call: TRBV7-2
cdr3_nt: TGTGCCAGCAGCCCCACTAGCGGGAGGGGCGAGCAGTACTTC
cdr3_aa: CASSPTSGRGEQYF

d_call: NA
j_call: TRBJ2-5
v_call: TRBV6-5
cdr3_nt: TGTGCCAGCAGTTACGGACGGGGTGGGCAAGAGACCCAGTACTTC
cdr3_aa: CASSYGRGGQETQYF

d_call: NA
j_call: TRBJ2-2
v_call: TRBV5-1
cdr3_nt: TGCGCCAGCAGCTTGGGACAGTCAGACACCGGGGAGCTGTTTTTT
cdr3_aa: CASSLGQSDTGELFF

d_call: TRBD1
j_call: TRBJ1-2
v_call: TRBV28
cdr3_nt: TGTGCCAGCAGTTCGCGACAGGGGTTCTATGGCTACACCTTC
cdr3_aa: CASSSRQGFYGYTF

d_call: TRBD1
j_call: TRBJ1-3
v_call: TRBV27
cdr3_nt: TGTGCCAGCAGTTCCGGGACAGGGTACGGAAACACCATATATTTT
cdr3_aa: CASSSGTGYGNTIYF

d_call: TRBD1
j_call: TRBJ1-2
v_call: TRBV2
cdr3_nt: TGTGCCAGCACCCCTGGACAGGGCTTGGGCTATGGCTACACCTTC
cdr3_aa: CASTPGQGLGYGYTF

d_call: NA
j_call: TRBJ2-7
v_call: TRBV19
cdr3_nt: TGTGCCAGTAGTATAGTTGGGACACAGGCAAAAGAGCAGTACTTC
cdr3_aa: CASSIVGTQAKEQYF